One and the same sample provided the 24 T cell receptor beta chains below, sequenced in a study of regulatory dendritic cells for organ transplantation. Sorted subsets were CFSE-labeled and cultured about 5 days with allogeneic dendritic cells. For these TCRs, the target antigens are not known. Generated by immunoSEQ multiplex PCR, the TCRdb table keeps only in-frame clones and is missing some. The sample gives 20,000 to 25,000 clones, approximately 85% of which show up once; 0.2% to 0.3% is in the top ten. The specimen was naive CD4+ T cells from blood cultured with dendritic cells. Subset meaning: CD45RA+ naive T cells. The origin of the receptors is a human donor in good health.

The chain uses TRBV9 and TRBJ2-2; D not certain. The CDR3 contains 16 residues. Trimming removed 5 bases from V and 0 bases from J, with 14 bases in between. Per the germline V gene, CDR1 is SGDLS and CDR2 is YYNGEE. CDR3 sequence reads: CASRCSPAANTGELFF. The CDR3 nucleotides read TGTGCCAGCAGGTGTTCCCCGGCGGCGAACACCGGGGAGCTGTTTTTT.

V and J are TRBV4-3 and TRBJ1-3; perhaps TRBD1 as D (5 bases). The germline V gene has CDR1 LGHNA and CDR2 YSLEER. Trimming cost V 1 base and J 0 bases, with 19 bases left between them. The CDR3 runs to 19 residues. Here the CDR3 DNA reads TGCGCCAGCAGCCAAGGGGTCCCCAGAAGGGGAAGCTCTGGAAACACCATATATTTT. Residues: CASSQGVPRRGSSGNTIYF.

The V and J genes are TRBV19 and TRBJ2-7, with TRBD2 matching over 11 bases. This CDR3 is built from 18 residues. Germline assignment: CDR1 LNHDA and CDR2 SQIVND (reference sequence). V gave up 3 bases and J gave up 3 bases; unmatched junction bases: 13. The CDR3 sequence: CASSMTPGLAGSSYEQYF. The CDR3 DNA sequence: TGTGCCAGTAGTATGACACCCGGACTAGCGGGCTCAAGCTACGAGCAGTACTTC.

The sample holds a few counts of this clone. The J gene is TRBJ2-7, the V gene TRBV2; no reliable D call. Deletions cut 9 bases from V and 0 bases from J, with 9 bases between. The CDR3 length is 12 residues. Per germline, CDR1 SNHLY and CDR2 FYNNEI. Written as DNA, the CDR3 is TGTGCCAGTTCACAAAGCTCCTACGAGCAGTACTTC. Protein: CASSQSSYEQYF.

This clone was seen a single time. J is TRBJ1-5 and V is TRBV5-1; D perhaps matches TRBD1 (5 bases). This CDR3 spans 14 amino acids. In germline, CDR1 is SGHRS, CDR2 YFSETQ. The ends were cut back, 5 bases at V and 6 bases at J, with 15 bases in the middle. The CDR3 region has the DNA TGCGCCAGCAGGCCGAGGGGAGGCGGTCAGCCCCAGCATTTT. Translation gives CASRPRGGGQPQHF. The full variable domain, with the rest looked up from reference TRBV5-1 and TRBJ1-5, is KAGVTQTPRYLIKTRGQQVTLSCSPISGHRSVSWYQQTPGQGLQFLFEYFSETQRNKGNFPGRFSGRQFSNSRSEMNVSTLELGDSALYLCASRPRGGGQPQHFGDGTRLSIL.

The rearrangement joins TRBV6-1 to TRBJ1-2; TRBD1 matches 8 bases. This CDR3 is 13 amino acids long. The germline V gene encodes CDR1 MNHNS and CDR2 SASEGT. Germline trimming cut 8 bases from V and 5 bases from J; bases unmatched to any gene: 7. In DNA, the CDR3 is TGTGCCAGCGGGACAGGAAGACGGTATGGCTACACCTTC. Protein sequence: CASGTGRRYGYTF.

The chain uses TRBV4-1 and TRBJ2-2; D is tentatively TRBD1 or TRBD2 (6 bases each). CDR3 length: 19 amino acids. V gave up 4 bases and J gave up 3 bases, with 24 bases separating them. CDR1 and CDR2 (germline): MGHRA, YSYEKL. CDR3 amino acids: CASSPGLNGGRRYTGELFF. CDR3 coding DNA: TGCGCCAGCAGCCCAGGCCTTAATGGGGGGCGCAGGTACACCGGGGAGCTGTTTTTT.

This sequence joins TRBV11-2 and TRBJ2-2; D remains unclear. This CDR3 has 13 amino acids. V was pared by 7 bases and J by 1 base, with 7 bases between. The germline V gene has CDR1 SGHAT and CDR2 FQNNGV. CDR3: CASKSGNTGELFF. The CDR3 coding sequence is TGTGCCAGCAAGTCAGGGAACACCGGGGAGCTGTTTTTT. The variable domain in full, with the rest retrieved from reference TRBV11-2 and TRBJ2-2, is EAGVAQSPRYKIIEKRQSVAFWCNPISGHATLYWYQQILGQGPKLLIQFQNNGVVDDSQLPKDRFSAERLKGVDSTLKIQPAKLEDSAVYLCASKSGNTGELFFGEGSRLTVL.

The gene calls are TRBV6-1 and TRBJ1-2; maybe TRBD1 (5 bases). The CDR3 is 12 residues long. Trimming removed 5 bases from V and 4 bases from J, with 8 bases in between. Germline V gene sequence: CDR1 MNHNS, CDR2 SASEGT. The CDR3 coding sequence is TGTGCCAGCAGTAAGCAGGGCTATGGCTACACCTTC. It is translated as CASSKQGYGYTF.

This rearrangement joins TRBV27 to TRBJ1-5; D remains ambiguous. This CDR3 region has 17 residues. V dropped 1 base and J dropped 2 bases, with 15 bases sitting between them. Germline-derived CDR1 and CDR2 are MNHEY and SMNVEV (reference sequence). The CDR3: CASSLFPPGKGNQPQHF. The CDR3 DNA follows: TGTGCCAGCAGTTTATTCCCCCCAGGTAAAGGCAATCAGCCCCAGCATTTT.

V usage is TRBV15 and J usage is TRBJ2-3, with unresolved D. Germline V gives CDR1 LNHNV, CDR2 YYDKDF (reference sequence). V was shortened by 3 bases and J by 3 bases, with 7 bases between the two germline ends. CDR3 length: 13 residues. Here the CDR3 DNA reads TGTGCCACCAGCAGGTTAAGGACAGATACGCAGTATTTT. Its protein is CATSRLRTDTQYF.

The rearrangement joins TRBV13 to TRBJ1-2; D remains ambiguous. Trimming removed 11 bases from V and 2 bases from J, with 18 bases in between. The germline V gene has CDR1 PRHDT and CDR2 FYEKMQ (reference sequence). The CDR3 contains 14 residues. This CDR3 is CAASRAPGNYGYTF. CDR3 nucleotide sequence: TGTGCCGCCTCCCGCGCACCGGGAAACTATGGCTACACCTTC.

The chain couples TRBV10-3 to TRBJ1-2, with D perhaps TRBD1 (6 bases). This CDR3 has 15 amino acids. Germline-derived CDR1 and CDR2 are ENHRY and SYGVKD. V was shortened by 8 bases and J by 5 bases, with 21 bases between the two germline ends. The CDR3 here is CAIFGVGGRGYGYTF. The CDR3 region has the DNA TGTGCCATCTTTGGAGTGGGGGGGCGCGGGTATGGCTACACCTTC.

This chain joins TRBV7-2 and TRBJ1-2, with D unresolved. Per germline, CDR1 SGHTA and CDR2 FQGNSA. Trimming cost V 3 bases and J 0 bases, with 11 bases left between them. This CDR3 has 15 residues. DNA of the CDR3: TGTGCCAGCAGCTTGAGGGCGGGTTCTAACTATGGCTACACCTTC. The encoded protein is CASSLRAGSNYGYTF.

CDR3 DNA sequence: TGTGCCAGCAGCCGTATAGGGGGTGGGGTACGATCCTACAATGAGCAGTTCTTC. It codes for CASSRIGGGVRSYNEQFF. This chain joins TRBV7-8 and TRBJ2-1, with TRBD1 as a possible D gene (6 bases). Germline CDR1 and CDR2: SGHVS and FQNEAQ. Trimming shortened V by 5 bases and J by 1 base, and 21 bases separated the two germline ends. This CDR3 spans 18 amino acids.

The rearrangement uses TRBV27 and TRBJ2-3; no clear D. CDR1 MNHEY and CDR2 SMNVEV come from the germline V gene (reference sequence). V was trimmed by 2 bases and J by 4 bases, leaving 7 bases between them. CDR3 length: 13 amino acids. The CDR3 sequence is CASSLASPDTQYF. Here the CDR3 DNA reads TGTGCCAGCAGTTTAGCGAGCCCAGATACGCAGTATTTT.

This chain joins TRBV4-1 and TRBJ1-5, with TRBD1 matching 7 bases. The germline CDR1 and CDR2 sequences are MGHRA and YSYEKL. The V gene end was trimmed by 1 base and the J gene end by 3 bases; junction bases not matched to a gene: 6. This CDR3 is 16 amino acids long. The CDR3 here is CASSQVPGQYNQPQHF. The CDR3 nucleotides read TGCGCCAGCAGCCAAGTCCCGGGACAGTACAATCAGCCCCAGCATTTT.

The V and J genes are TRBV29-1 and TRBJ1-1; 8 bases line up with TRBD1. The CDR3 has 14 residues. V was clipped by 4 bases and J by 2 bases; unmatched bases: 6. The germline V gene has CDR1 SQVTM and CDR2 ANQGSEA. The DNA of the CDR3 is TGCAGCGTTGTATTGGACAGGGTAAACACTGAAGCTTTCTTT. It yields the protein CSVVLDRVNTEAFF.

This clone appeared a few times. The chain is built from TRBV4-2 and TRBJ1-5; D uncertain. The V and J ends lost 1 base and 0 bases respectively, with 4 bases between them. This CDR3 is 14 amino acids long. CDR1 and CDR2 (germline): LGHNA, YNFKEQ. CDR3 residues: CASSQGYSNQPQHF. The CDR3 nucleotides are TGTGCCAGCAGCCAAGGATATAGCAATCAGCCCCAGCATTTT.

This clone was seen just once. Here the CDR3 reads CASRPRTGRVGTEAFF. The CDR3 DNA sequence: TGTGCCAGCAGACCTCGGACAGGGAGAGTAGGCACTGAAGCTTTCTTT. This chain uses TRBV5-4 with TRBJ1-1; 8 bases align to TRBD1. This CDR3 spans 16 amino acids. With 5 bases clipped from V and 4 bases from J, the junction kept 13 bases outside the gene matches. Per germline, CDR1 SGHNT and CDR2 YYREEE (reference sequence).

This chain connects TRBV6-4 to TRBJ2-3, with TRBD2 identical over 9 bases. Trimming took 3 bases from V and 0 from J; bases not matched to a gene: 7. The CDR3 runs to 17 residues. In germline, CDR1 is MRHNA, CDR2 SNTAGT. The CDR3, as DNA: TGTGCCAGCAGTGATATGACTAGCGGTACTAGCACAGATACGCAGTATTTT. Its translation: CASSDMTSGTSTDTQYF.

The rearrangement joins TRBV6-5 to TRBJ1-6; no firm D call. The germline gives CDR1 MNHEY, CDR2 SVGAGI. CDR3 size: 15 residues. The V end was cut by 0 bases, the J end by 6 bases, with 9 bases between. CDR3 DNA sequence: TGTGCCAGCAGTTACTCGAGATCAGCTAATTCACCCCTCCACTTT. This gives the protein CASSYSRSANSPLHF.

This chain links TRBV30 with TRBJ2-7, with no clear D. The CDR3 spans 11 residues. Germline loops: CDR1 GTSNPN, CDR2 SVGIG (reference sequence). V lost 1 base, J lost 4 bases, and 5 bases lay in between. The CDR3 loop reads CAWSETYEQYF. In nucleotides, the CDR3 is TGTGCCTGGAGTGAGACTTACGAGCAGTACTTC.

The V and J genes are TRBV19 and TRBJ1-5; D is perhaps TRBD1 (5 bases). Trimming cost V 6 bases and J 5 bases, with 11 bases left between them. The CDR3 spans 13 residues. The germline CDR1 and CDR2 sequences are LNHDA and SQIVND (reference sequence). The CDR3 DNA follows: TGTGCCAGTAGGGCGACAGAACATCAGCCCCAGCATTTT. Residues: CASRATEHQPQHF.